This section outlines one T cell receptor beta chain sequence together with its context. The entry originates in a study of blood T cell repertoires in COVID-19. Across the whole study: Samples came from the United States, Italy and Spain, spanning acute and convalescent COVID-19. Sample material is recorded as cDNA or gDNA derived from T cells, B-cell-depleted T cells, or PBMCs.

The CDR3 consists of 13 residues. Germline CDR1 MNHEY, CDR2 SVGEGT. V gave up 6 bases and J gave up 4 bases, with 12 bases separating them. The protocol was immunoSEQ multiplex PCR, while the TCRdb copy is restricted to in-frame clones and leaves out a portion. The sample lists 200,000 to 250,000 clones, 80% to 95% occurring once. The V call is TRBV6-2 or TRBV6-3, the J call TRBJ1-2; the D gene is possibly TRBD1 (5 bases). Sequencing was performed on peripheral blood. The source is a man aged 55 to 70 with COVID-19, enrolled during active disease. CDR3 coding DNA: TGTGCCAGCAGCAGAGACAGCCTCTATGGCTACACCTTC. It translates to CASSRDSLYGYTF.